Each of the 11 T cell receptor beta chains below was sequenced from the same sample in a study of T cell repertoires in cytomegalovirus infection (dated by TCRdb to about 2019). For these TCRs, the target antigens are not known. Per the publication, the treatment or condition label means: in vitro stimulation with specific CMV peptide epitopes to enrich CMV-specific T cells. Sequencing took place on an Illumina HiSeq 1500. Starting from the raw public reads, TCRdb applied fastp trimming at Q25, assembled clones with MiXCR and retained in-frame beta chains. One record per CDR3 amino acid sequence lists the most common genes and DNA. Counted in this sample were about 920,000 distinct CDR3 sequences; approximately 30% of them appeared once. Under 15% of the sample comes from the top ten. This specimen was cultured CD8+ T cells from PBMCs, taken from culture after CMV antigen stimulation. The source of these receptors is a human donor in good health (CMV status not recorded). Some clones in this sample may be carry-over from other donors' samples.

This clonotype was detected only a few times. This chain connects TRBV5-1 to TRBJ1-1; D not resolved. Germline V gives CDR1 SGHRS, CDR2 YFSETQ. The CDR3 spans 14 residues. Between the trimmed V and J ends, which lost 0 bases and 4 bases, there was a span of 10 bases. In nucleotides, the CDR3 is TGCGCCAGCAGCTTGGTTCGGAAGAGCACTGAAGCTTTCTTT. This translates into CASSLVRKSTEAFF. Complete variable domain (other parts from reference TRBV5-1 and TRBJ1-1): KAGVTQTPRYLIKTRGQQVTLSCSPISGHRSVSWYQQTPGQGLQFLFEYFSETQRNKGNFPGRFSGRQFSNSRSEMNVSTLELGDSALYLCASSLVRKSTEAFFGQGTRLTVV.

The chain recombines TRBV7-4 with TRBJ1-4, with D perhaps TRBD1 (6 bases). The V end lost 3 bases, the J end lost 8 bases, and 16 bases lay between the germline ends. Germline V gene lookup returns CDR1 SGHVT and CDR2 SQSDAQ. This CDR3 is 15 amino acids long. The CDR3 loop is CASSFPDSKGEKLFF. In nucleotides, the CDR3 is TGTGCCAGCAGCTTCCCGGACAGTAAGGGCGAAAAACTGTTTTTT.

The V and J genes are TRBV24-1 and TRBJ1-2, with 8 bases matching TRBD1. The J segment lost 4 bases and the V segment lost 3 bases, leaving 9 bases of the junction unmatched. CDR3 size: 16 residues. The V gene's germline CDR1 is KGHDR and CDR2 SFDVKD. The CDR3: CATSDKRTGLGYGYTF. The CDR3 region has the DNA TGTGCCACCAGTGATAAGAGGACAGGGCTCGGCTATGGCTACACCTTC.

J is TRBJ1-1 and V is TRBV5-4; D perhaps matches TRBD1 (6 bases). V lost 0 bases and J 4 bases, leaving 10 bases between the germline ends. The CDR3 is 14 amino acids. Per germline, CDR1 SGHNT and CDR2 YYREEE (reference sequence). In DNA form, the CDR3 reads TGTGCCAGCAGCTTGGCGGACAGTAGCACTGAAGCTTTCTTT. Translation gives CASSLADSSTEAFF. The full variable domain, its missing parts supplied by reference TRBV5-4 and TRBJ1-1, is ETGVTQSPTHLIKTRGQQVTLRCSSQSGHNTVSWYQQALGQGPQFIFQYYREEENGRGNFPPRFSGLQFPNYSSELNVNALELDDSALYLCASSLADSSTEAFFGQGTRLTVV.

The chain recombines TRBV7-3 with TRBJ1-5, with D unclear. Germline-derived CDR1 and CDR2 are SGHTA and FQGTGA. The germline V and J ends were trimmed by 10 bases and 1 base, with 14 bases remaining between them. The CDR3 sequence is 14 residues long. DNA of the CDR3: TGTGCCACCTCGGGAGATGAAAGCAATCAGCCCCAGCATTTT. It translates to CATSGDESNQPQHF.

In its sample, this clonotype was seen a few times. The chain combines TRBV7-6 with TRBJ1-5, with D uncertain. The CDR3 covers 12 residues. Germline V gives CDR1 SGHVS, CDR2 FNYEAQ. V lost 7 bases and J lost 8, with 12 bases in between. CDR3 sequence (DNA): TGTGCCAGCACCAAAGGTGGTGAGCCCCAGCATTTT. Its protein product is CASTKGGEPQHF.

Comments on this clonotype: An end of the junction does not agree with germline; a read error may underlie this. The rearrangement uses TRBV12-3 or TRBV12-4 and TRBJ2-7, with 8 bases that match TRBD1. The CDR3 spans 13 residues. The CDR3 nucleotides read TGTGCCAGCAGTTACAAAATCCGGGACAGGCTCGTTTTC. Its protein is CASSYKIRDRLVF.

This clonotype was found a few times. The chain carries TRBV7-9 and TRBJ1-1, with 7 bases identical to TRBD1. CDR3 length: 11 amino acids. Trimming removed 6 bases from V and 11 bases from J; junction bases left unmatched: 6. CDR1 and CDR2 (germline): SEHNR, FQNEAQ (reference sequence). For the CDR3, the DNA is TGTGCCAGCAGGATTACAGGGGAGGCTTTCTTT. Residues: CASRITGEAFF.

The CDR3 DNA sequence: TGTGCCAGTAGTTGGGACTTAAGCAGCGGGGAGCTGTTTTTT. As protein: CASSWDLSSGELFF. V gene TRBV19 combines with J gene TRBJ2-2, with TRBD2 as a possible D gene (6 bases). Germline CDR1 and CDR2: LNHDA and SQIVND (reference sequence). Trimming cost V 5 bases and J 7 bases, with 14 bases left between them. The CDR3 is 14 residues long.

This clonotype was observed a few times. The genes are TRBV12-3 or TRBV12-4 and TRBJ2-5, with 7 nucleotides matching TRBD2. The ends lost 6 bases at V and 6 bases at J; junction bases unmatched: 10. This CDR3 spans 14 amino acids. The CDR3 is CASSYKTSRKTQYF. The CDR3 bases are TGTGCCAGCAGCTACAAGACTAGCCGGAAGACCCAGTACTTC.

This clonotype was observed a few times. The J gene is TRBJ2-5, the V gene TRBV7-9, with 8 bases lining up with TRBD2. Germline values: CDR1 SEHNR, CDR2 FQNEAQ (reference sequence). The trim removed 4 bases at V and 5 bases at J, leaving 12 bases unmatched. The CDR3 totals 16 residues. The CDR3: CASSSTARGDGETQYF. Written as DNA, the CDR3 is TGTGCCAGCAGCTCCACCGCGCGGGGGGATGGGGAGACCCAGTACTTC.